This T cell receptor (beta chain) was identified in a study of blood T cell repertoires in COVID-19. Method: immunoSEQ multiplex PCR; TCRdb's copy keeps in-frame clones and lacks some. In the table there are hundreds of thousands of clones, 88% of which are singletons. Germline values: CDR1 SGDLS, CDR2 YYNGEE. The length of the CDR3 is 15 residues. The ends lost 4 bases at V and 5 bases at J; junction bases unmatched: 5. The chain combines TRBV9 with TRBJ2-1, with 11 positions matching TRBD2. The material sequenced was peripheral blood. The sequence came from a woman in her twenties or thirties with COVID-19, enrolled during active disease. In nucleotides, the CDR3 is TGTGCCAGCAGCCTTCTAGCGGGAGGCAACAATGAGCAGTTCTTC. As protein: CASSLLAGGNNEQFF.